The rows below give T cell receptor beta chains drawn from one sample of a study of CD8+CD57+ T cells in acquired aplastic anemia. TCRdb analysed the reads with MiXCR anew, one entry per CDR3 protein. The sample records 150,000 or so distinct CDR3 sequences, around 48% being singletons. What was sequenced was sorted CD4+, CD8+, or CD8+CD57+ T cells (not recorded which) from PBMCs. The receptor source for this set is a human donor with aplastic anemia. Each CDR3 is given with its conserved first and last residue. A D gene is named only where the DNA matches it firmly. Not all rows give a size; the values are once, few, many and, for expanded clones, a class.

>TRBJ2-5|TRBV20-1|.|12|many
CSARKSGETQYF
TGCAGTGCCCGAAAGTCTGGCGAGACCCAGTACTTC
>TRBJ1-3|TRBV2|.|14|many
CASSNSGDGNTIYF
TGTGCCAGCAGCAACTCAGGGGATGGAAACACCATATATTTT
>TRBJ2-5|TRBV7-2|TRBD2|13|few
CASSFTGGETQYF
TGTGCCAGCAGCTTTACGGGGGGAGAGACCCAGTACTTC
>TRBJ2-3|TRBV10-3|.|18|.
CAISESAGGGSSTDTQYF
TGTGCCATCAGTGAGTCTGCTGGCGGGGGCTCTAGCACAGATACGCAGTATTTT
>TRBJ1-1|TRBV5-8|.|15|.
CASSLVSGWSTEAFF
TGTGCCAGCAGCTTGGTATCGGGATGGAGCACTGAAGCTTTCTTT
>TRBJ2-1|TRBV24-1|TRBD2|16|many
CATSDAGLAGVNEQFF
TGTGCCACCAGTGATGCTGGACTAGCGGGAGTGAATGAGCAGTTCTTC
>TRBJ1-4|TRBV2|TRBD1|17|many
CASTDPATGQGSEKLFF
TGTGCCAGCACCGACCCCGCAACCGGACAGGGGAGCGAAAAACTGTTTTTT
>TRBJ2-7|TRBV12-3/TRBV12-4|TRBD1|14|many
CASSKDRGVYEQYF
TGTGCCAGCAGTAAGGACAGGGGGGTTTACGAGCAGTACTTC
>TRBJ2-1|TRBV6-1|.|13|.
CASRAASNNEQFF
TGTGCCAGCAGGGCAGCATCGAACAATGAGCAGTTCTTC
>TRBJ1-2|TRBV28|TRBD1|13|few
CASSLRQGDGYTF
TGTGCCAGCAGTTTAAGACAGGGGGATGGCTACACCTTC
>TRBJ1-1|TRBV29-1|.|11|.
CSVDFQNEAFF
TGCAGCGTTGACTTTCAGAACGAAGCTTTCTTT
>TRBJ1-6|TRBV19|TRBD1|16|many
CASSIVPGQGASPLHF
TGTGCCAGTAGTATAGTGCCTGGACAGGGCGCTTCACCCCTCCACTTT
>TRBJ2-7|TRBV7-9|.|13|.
CASSRDTVYEQYF
TGTGCCAGCAGTAGGGACACAGTCTACGAGCAGTACTTC
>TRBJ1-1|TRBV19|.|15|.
CASSGLETLNTEAFF
TGTGCCAGTAGCGGACTGGAGACACTGAACACTGAAGCTTTCTTT
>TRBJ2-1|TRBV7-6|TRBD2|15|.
CASSSRGTGDNEQFF
TGTGCCAGCAGCTCGCGGGGGACGGGGGACAATGAGCAGTTCTTC
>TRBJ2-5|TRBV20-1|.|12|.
CSATGTAETQYF
TGCAGTGCTACGGGGACGGCCGAGACCCAGTACTTC
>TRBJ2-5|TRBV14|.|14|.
CASSQRRSLETQYF
TGTGCCAGCAGCCAAAGGAGGAGCTTAGAGACCCAGTACTTC
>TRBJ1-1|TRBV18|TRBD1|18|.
CASSPALRTGAPNTEAFF
TGTGCCAGCTCACCCGCACTTCGGACAGGGGCTCCGAACACTGAAGCTTTCTTT
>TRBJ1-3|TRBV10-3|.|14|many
CAISSSSSGNTIYF
TGTGCCATCTCTAGTTCAAGCTCTGGAAACACCATATATTTT
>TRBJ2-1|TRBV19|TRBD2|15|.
CASSTSAGGLNEQFF
TGTGCCAGTAGTACTTCAGCGGGGGGGCTCAATGAGCAGTTCTTC
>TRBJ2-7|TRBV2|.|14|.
CASSAGRFSYEQYF
TGTGCCAGCAGTGCAGGCAGATTCTCCTACGAGCAGTACTTC
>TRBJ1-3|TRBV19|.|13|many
CASSTGVGNTIYF
TGTGCCAGTAGTACAGGTGTTGGAAACACCATATATTTT
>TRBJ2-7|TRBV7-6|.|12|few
CASSPSVNEQYF
TGTGCCAGCAGCCCCTCCGTGAACGAGCAGTACTTC
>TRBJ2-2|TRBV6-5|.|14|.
CASSYSQEAGELFF
TGTGCCAGCAGTTACTCCCAGGAGGCCGGGGAGCTGTTTTTT
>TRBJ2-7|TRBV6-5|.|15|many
CASSSTATPSYEQYF
TGTGCCAGCAGTTCGACAGCAACCCCCTCCTACGAGCAGTACTTC
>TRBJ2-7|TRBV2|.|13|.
CASSPGGRDEQYF
TGTGCCAGCAGTCCAGGGGGGCGCGACGAGCAGTACTTC
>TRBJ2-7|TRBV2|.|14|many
CASSSQSRLGEQYF
TGTGCCAGCAGTTCTCAGTCTCGGTTGGGGGAGCAGTACTTC
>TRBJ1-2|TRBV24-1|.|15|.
CATSDPDRPNYGYTF
TGTGCCACCAGTGATCCCGATAGACCTAACTATGGCTACACCTTC
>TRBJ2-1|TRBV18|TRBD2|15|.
CASSPGLAADNEQFF
TGTGCCAGCTCACCGGGACTAGCGGCCGACAATGAGCAGTTCTTC
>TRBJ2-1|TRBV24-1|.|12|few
CATSDHGNEQFF
TGTGCCACCAGTGATCACGGGAATGAGCAGTTCTTC
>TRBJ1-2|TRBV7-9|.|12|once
CASSLEGHGYTF
TGTGCCAGCAGCTTAGAGGGCCATGGCTACACCTTC
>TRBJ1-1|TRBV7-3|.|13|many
CASSPSGVTEAFF
TGTGCCAGCAGCCCCTCAGGGGTCACTGAAGCTTTCTTT
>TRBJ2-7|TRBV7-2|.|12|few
CASSLGPWEQYF
TGTGCCAGCAGTTTGGGGCCGTGGGAGCAGTACTTC
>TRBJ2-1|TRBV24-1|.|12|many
CATSDQTSEQFF
TGTGCCACCAGTGATCAGACATCTGAGCAGTTCTTC
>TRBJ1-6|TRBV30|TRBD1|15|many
CAWLKGQGARSPLHF
TGTGCCTGGCTAAAAGGACAGGGGGCACGATCACCCCTCCACTTT